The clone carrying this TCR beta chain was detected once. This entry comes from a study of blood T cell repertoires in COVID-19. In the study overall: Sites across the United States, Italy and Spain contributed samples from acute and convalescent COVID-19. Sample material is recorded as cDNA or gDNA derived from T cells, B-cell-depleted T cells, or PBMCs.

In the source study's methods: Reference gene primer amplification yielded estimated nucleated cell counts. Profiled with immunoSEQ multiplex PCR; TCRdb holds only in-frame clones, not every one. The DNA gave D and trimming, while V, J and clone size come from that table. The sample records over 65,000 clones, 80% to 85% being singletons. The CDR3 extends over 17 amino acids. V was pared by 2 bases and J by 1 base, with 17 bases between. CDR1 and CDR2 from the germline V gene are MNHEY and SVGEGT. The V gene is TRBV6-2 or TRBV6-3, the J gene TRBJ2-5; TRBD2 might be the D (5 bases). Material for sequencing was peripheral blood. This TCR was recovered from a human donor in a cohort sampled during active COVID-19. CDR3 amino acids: CASSYDFKRIIQETQYF. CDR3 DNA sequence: TGTGCCAGCAGTTACGACTTCAAGCGGATCATCCAAGAGACCCAGTACTTC.